The entry below describes one TCR beta chain. Antigen unknown. V lost 5 bases to trimming and J lost 9 bases, with 20 bases between them. The V gene's germline CDR1 is SGHDN and CDR2 FVKESK. CDR3 length: 16 amino acids. Whoever was chosen for sequencing had shown CD8+CD57+ cell expansion by flow cytometry. Among the patients, none had received any therapy at the time of blood sampling. For CDR3 and TCR beta VDJ profiling, genomic DNA was the template used. MiXCR, run by TCRdb on the reads, gives a single entry per CDR3 protein. Among fewer than 200,000 distinct CDR3 sequences listed, less than 50% were seen once. This sample is drawn from a study of CD8+CD57+ T cells in acquired aplastic anemia. Turning to the study itself: The average for DNA from sorted CD4+ and CD8+ cells was 3 to 3.5 ug. The study's findings and limits: In CD8+ cells, Simpson's diversity showed no significant difference between patients and controls. Patients and controls had in common 25 to 30 CD8+ CDR3 sequences.

The chain couples TRBV14 to TRBJ1-6; weak D call: TRBD1 (6 bases). Specimen: sorted CD4+, CD8+, or CD8+CD57+ T cells (not recorded which) from PBMCs. This TCR was recovered from a human donor with aplastic anemia. DNA of the CDR3: TGTGCCAGCAGCTTTAGCGGGGGGGCGGGTGGTTCACCCCTCCACTTT. It specifies CASSFSGGAGGSPLHF.